The source of this T cell receptor beta chain is a study of blood T cell repertoires in COVID-19 (TCRdb year 2020). Concerning the study at large: Collaborator samples came from the United States, Italy and Spain and covered acute and convalescent phases of COVID-19. The material from the prospective study consisted of cDNA or gDNA derived from T cells, B-cell-depleted T cells, or PBMCs. Subjects who had been exposed to COVID-19, were actively infected with it, or had recovered from it provided the deeply sampled blood TCRbeta repertoires that made up the dataset. The repertoires were released in a freely available public database meant as a resource for research on the immune response to SARS-CoV-2. The samples were drawn from two sources: the first 160 participants of the ongoing ImmuneRACE study, and 950 to 1,500 subjects contributed by 6 global collaborators. A de-identified subject ID, COVID-19 status, age in years and sex were almost always included in the sample metadata. Where available, HLA class I and class II types were obtained from metadata supplied by the sample provider rather than from assay-based typing.

Details on this clone: No cognate antigen has been identified for it. Qualities for individual bases were not recorded, and no much larger clone is one base off.

Overall study results and their limits: How much clinical and demographic metadata was included differed by source and by participant, and the metadata was provided uncurated.

TCRbeta CDR3 regions were amplified from genomic DNA by means of the immunoSEQ Assay, a bias-controlled multiplex PCR. Per the source publication's procedure: Nucleated cell counts per sample were estimated from amplification of reference gene primers within the assay. Sequence reads were collapsed and filtered to measure the absolute abundance of every unique TCRbeta CDR3 rearrangement. For each sample, productive Simpson clonality was calculated as the square root of Simpson's diversity index over productive rearrangements. The table was pulled from immuneACCESS by TCRdb, which kept in-frame rearrangements only. Such tables lose some clones; where checked, under half of the loss comes from unresolved V genes, and the rest has no known cause. V and J calls and clone size come straight from that table; D and trimming were deduced from the DNA. The sample data list 200,000 to 250,000 clones, and 87% of these were observed just once. The ten largest clones take up 9.5% to 14% of the sample.

Participants in the prospective study were enrolled through a virtual design, were aged about 18 to 90 years, and lived in 24 United States geographic areas. In the prospective study, participants were assigned to cohorts based on the clinical history participants reported in a screening survey and a study questionnaire. For ImmuneRACE Cohort 3, a participant was defined as recovered based on two consecutive negative NP/OP PCR tests, clearance by a healthcare professional, or resolution of symptoms. In the prospective study, whole blood, serum and a nasopharyngeal or oropharyngeal swab were collected from each participant by mobile phlebotomists. Prospective study participants could optionally give additional blood draws and questionnaires over an approximately two-month period. Blood samples from the prospective study were shipped frozen or at room temperature prior to DNA extraction. Sequenced sample: PBMCs or T cells enriched from blood (not recorded which). The receptor comes from a man between 25 and 39 years old who had recovered from COVID-19.

The nucleotides read TGTGCCTGGAGTGAATGGCGGAAATTAACAACTAATGAAAAACTGTTTTTT. Translated, this is CAWSEWRKLTTNEKLFF. The rearranged segments are TRBV30 and TRBJ1-4; no D gene can be assigned with confidence. Relative to germline, V is 1 base shorter and J is 0 bases shorter, with 15 bases between their ends. The germline V gene (reference sequence) sets CDR1 to GTSNPN and CDR2 to SVGIG. Measured from the cysteine to the phenylalanine, the CDR3 is 17 residues long. This entry keeps only the CDR3 DNA: 51 bases, framed from base 1.